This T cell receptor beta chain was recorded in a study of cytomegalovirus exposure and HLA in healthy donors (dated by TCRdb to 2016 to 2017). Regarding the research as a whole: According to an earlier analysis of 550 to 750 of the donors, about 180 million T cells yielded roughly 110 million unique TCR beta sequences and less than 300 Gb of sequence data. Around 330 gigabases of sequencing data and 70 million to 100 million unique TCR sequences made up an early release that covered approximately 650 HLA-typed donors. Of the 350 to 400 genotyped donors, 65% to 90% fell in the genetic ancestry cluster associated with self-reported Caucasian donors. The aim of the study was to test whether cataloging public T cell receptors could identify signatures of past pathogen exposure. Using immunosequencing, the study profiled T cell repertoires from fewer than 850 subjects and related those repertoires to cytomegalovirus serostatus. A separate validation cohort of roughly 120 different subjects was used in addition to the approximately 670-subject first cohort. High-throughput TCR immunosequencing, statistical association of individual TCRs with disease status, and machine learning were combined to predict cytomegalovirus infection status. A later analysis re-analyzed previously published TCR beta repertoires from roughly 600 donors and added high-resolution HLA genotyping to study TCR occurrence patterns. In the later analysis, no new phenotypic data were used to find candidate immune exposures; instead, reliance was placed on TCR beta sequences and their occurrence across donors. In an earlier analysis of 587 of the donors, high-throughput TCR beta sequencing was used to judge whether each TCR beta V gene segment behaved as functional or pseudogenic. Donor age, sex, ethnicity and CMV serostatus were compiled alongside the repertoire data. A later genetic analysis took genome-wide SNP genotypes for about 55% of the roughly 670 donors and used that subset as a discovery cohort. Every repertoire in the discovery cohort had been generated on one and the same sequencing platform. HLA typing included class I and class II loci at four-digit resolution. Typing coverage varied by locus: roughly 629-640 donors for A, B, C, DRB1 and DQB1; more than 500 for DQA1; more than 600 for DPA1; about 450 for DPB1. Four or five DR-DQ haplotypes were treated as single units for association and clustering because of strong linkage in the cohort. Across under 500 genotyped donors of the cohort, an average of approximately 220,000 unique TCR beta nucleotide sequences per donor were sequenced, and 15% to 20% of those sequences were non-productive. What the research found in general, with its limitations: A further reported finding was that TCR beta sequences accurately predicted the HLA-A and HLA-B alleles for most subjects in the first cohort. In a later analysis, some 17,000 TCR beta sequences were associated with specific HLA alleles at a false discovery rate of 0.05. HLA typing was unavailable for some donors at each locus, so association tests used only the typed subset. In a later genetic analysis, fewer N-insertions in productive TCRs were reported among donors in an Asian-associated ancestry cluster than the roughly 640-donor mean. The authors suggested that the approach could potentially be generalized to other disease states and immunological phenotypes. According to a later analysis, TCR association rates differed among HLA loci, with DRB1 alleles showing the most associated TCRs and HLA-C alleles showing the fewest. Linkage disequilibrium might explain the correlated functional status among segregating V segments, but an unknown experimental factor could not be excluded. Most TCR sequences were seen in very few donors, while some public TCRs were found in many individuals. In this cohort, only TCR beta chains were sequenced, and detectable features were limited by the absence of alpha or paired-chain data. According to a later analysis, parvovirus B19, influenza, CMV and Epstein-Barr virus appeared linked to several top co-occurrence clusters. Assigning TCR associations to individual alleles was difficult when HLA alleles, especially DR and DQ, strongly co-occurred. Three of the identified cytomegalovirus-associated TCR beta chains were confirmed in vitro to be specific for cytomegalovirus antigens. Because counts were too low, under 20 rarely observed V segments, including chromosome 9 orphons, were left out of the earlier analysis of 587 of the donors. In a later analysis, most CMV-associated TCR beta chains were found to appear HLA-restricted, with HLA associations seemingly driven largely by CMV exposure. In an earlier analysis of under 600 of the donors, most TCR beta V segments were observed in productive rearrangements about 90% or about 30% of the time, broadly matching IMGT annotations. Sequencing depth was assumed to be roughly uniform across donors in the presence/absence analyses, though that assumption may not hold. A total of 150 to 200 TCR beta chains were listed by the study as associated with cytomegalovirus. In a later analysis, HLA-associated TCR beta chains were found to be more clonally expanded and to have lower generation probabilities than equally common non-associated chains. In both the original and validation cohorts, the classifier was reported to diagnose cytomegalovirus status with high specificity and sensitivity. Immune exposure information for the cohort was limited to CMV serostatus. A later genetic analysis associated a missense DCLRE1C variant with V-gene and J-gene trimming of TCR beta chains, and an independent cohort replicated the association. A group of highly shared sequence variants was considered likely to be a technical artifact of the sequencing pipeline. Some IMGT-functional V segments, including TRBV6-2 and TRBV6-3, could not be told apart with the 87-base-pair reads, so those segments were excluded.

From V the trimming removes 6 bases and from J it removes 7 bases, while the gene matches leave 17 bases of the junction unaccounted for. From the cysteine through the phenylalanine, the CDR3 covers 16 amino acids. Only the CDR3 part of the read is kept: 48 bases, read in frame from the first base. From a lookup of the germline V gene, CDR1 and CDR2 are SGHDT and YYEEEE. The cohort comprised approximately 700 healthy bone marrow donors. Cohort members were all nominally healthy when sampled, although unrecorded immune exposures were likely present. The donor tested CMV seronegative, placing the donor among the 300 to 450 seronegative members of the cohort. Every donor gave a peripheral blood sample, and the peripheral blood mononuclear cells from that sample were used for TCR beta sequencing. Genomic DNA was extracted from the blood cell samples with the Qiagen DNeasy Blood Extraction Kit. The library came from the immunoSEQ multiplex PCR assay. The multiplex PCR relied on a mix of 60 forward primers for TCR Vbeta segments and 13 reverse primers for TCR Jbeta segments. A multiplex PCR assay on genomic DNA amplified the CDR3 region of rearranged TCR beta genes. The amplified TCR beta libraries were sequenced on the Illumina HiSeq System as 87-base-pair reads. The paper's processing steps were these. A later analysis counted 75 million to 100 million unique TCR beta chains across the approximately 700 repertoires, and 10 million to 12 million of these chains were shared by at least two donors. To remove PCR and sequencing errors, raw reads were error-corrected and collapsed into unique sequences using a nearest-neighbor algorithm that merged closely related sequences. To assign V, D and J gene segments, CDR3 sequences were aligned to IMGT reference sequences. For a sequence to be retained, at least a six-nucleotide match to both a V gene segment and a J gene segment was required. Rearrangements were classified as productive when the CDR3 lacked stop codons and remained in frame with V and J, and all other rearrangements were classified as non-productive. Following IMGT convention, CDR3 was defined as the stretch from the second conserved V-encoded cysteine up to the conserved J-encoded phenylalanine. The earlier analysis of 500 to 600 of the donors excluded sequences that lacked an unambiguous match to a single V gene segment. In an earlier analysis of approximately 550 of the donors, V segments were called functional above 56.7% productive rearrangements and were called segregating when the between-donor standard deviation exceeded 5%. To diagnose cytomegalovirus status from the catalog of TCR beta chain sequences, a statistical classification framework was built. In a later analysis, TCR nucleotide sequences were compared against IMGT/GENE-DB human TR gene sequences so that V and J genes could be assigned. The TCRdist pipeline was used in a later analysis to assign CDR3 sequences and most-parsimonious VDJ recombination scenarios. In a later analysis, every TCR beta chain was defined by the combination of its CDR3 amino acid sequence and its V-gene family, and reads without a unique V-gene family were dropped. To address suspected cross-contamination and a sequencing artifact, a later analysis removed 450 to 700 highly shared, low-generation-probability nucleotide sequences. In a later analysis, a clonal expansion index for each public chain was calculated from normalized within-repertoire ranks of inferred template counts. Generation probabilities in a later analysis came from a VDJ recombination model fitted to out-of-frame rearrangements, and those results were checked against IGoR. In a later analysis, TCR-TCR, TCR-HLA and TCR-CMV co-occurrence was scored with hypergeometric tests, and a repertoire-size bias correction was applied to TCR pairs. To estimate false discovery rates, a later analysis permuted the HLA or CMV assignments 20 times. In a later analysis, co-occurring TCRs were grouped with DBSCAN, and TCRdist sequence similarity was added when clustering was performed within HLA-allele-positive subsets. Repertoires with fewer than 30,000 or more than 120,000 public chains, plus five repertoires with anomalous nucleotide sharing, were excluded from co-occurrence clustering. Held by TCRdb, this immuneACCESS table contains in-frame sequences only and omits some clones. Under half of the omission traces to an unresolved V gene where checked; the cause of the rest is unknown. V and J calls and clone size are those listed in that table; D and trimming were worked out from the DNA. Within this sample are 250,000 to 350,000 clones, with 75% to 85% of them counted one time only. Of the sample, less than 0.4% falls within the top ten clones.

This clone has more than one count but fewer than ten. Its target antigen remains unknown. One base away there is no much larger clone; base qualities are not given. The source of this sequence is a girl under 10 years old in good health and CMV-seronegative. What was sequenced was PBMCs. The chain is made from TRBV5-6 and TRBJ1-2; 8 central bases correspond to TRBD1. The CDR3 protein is CASTSTRTGTVFGYTF. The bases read TGTGCCAGCACGTCTACCCGGACAGGGACCGTCTTTGGCTACACCTTC.